This T cell receptor (beta chain) was observed in a study of blood T cell repertoires in COVID-19. About the study: From T cells, B-cell-depleted T cells, or PBMCs came the material, which was cDNA or gDNA.

The germline V and J ends were trimmed by 0 bases and 7 bases, with 7 bases remaining between them. Germline CDR1 is ENHRY and CDR2 is SYGVKD. This CDR3 has 14 residues. Using immunoSEQ multiplex PCR, the repertoire was profiled, and TCRdb retains in-frame clones only, with some absent. The data show roughly 190,000 clones, approximately 81% seen once. V gene TRBV10-3 combines with J gene TRBJ1-6; no reliable D call. Sequencing input: peripheral blood. The receptor was isolated from a woman between 70 and 85 years old with COVID-19, enrolled during active disease. CDR3 residues: CAISESWPNSPLHF. CDR3 in DNA: TGTGCCATCAGTGAGTCTTGGCCAAATTCACCCCTCCACTTT.